The 29 T cell receptor beta chains given below trace back to one sample, sequenced in a study of regulatory T cells in long-lasting Graves disease. The time point is: newly diagnosed GD, antithyroid drugs for less than 3 months. TCR sequences were obtained from RNA taken from PBMCs. Building the TCR beta libraries relied on iRepertoire HTBI primers, and CDR3 regions underwent Arm-PCR. MiXCR, run by TCRdb on the multiplex PCR reads, gives a single entry per CDR3 protein. The sample consists of roughly 610,000 distinct CDR3 sequences, 15% to 20% of them appearing once. These data were also filed under a second study, of T cells in Graves' hyperthyroidism and ophthalmopathy.

The source was peripheral blood mononuclear cells (PBMCs), collected at new diagnosis, from a patient treated with antithyroid drugs. Source of these receptors: a woman in her twenties or thirties with Graves disease.

The chain recombines TRBV30 with TRBJ2-1, with TRBD2 identical over 11 bases. Germline CDR1 reads GTSNPN; CDR2 reads SVGIG (reference sequence). The CDR3 covers 14 residues. Trimming took 5 bases from V and 7 from J; bases not matched to a gene: 7. CDR3: CAWATSGIYNEQFF. DNA of the CDR3: TGTGCCTGGGCGACTAGCGGGATATATAATGAGCAGTTCTTC.

In regard to this clonotype: Since the CDR3 does not end with the conserved phenylalanine or tryptophan, this likely comes from a read error. V and J are TRBV24-1 and TRBJ2-5; D not resolved. Deletions cut 1 base from V and 0 bases from J, with 8 bases between. The CDR3 has 15 residues. CDR1 is KGHDR and CDR2 is SFDVKD in the germline V gene. The CDR3 coding sequence is TGTGCCACCAGTGATTTCTCGCAGGACCAAGAGACCCAGTACTAC. Protein product: CATSDFSQDQETQYY.

The CDR3 DNA is TGCGCCAGCCGGTCTGTAGGACAGGGGGCGAATGAGCAGTTCTTC. Residues: CASRSVGQGANEQFF. The chain recombines TRBV4-1 with TRBJ2-1, with 11 positions matching TRBD1. V dropped 8 bases and J dropped 7; count of bases not matched to a gene: 10. The CDR3 extends over 15 amino acids. Germline V gene sequence: CDR1 MGHRA, CDR2 YSYEKL.

The chain employs TRBV7-3 and TRBJ2-1, with TRBD2 matching 10 bases. CDR3 length: 16 residues. J was trimmed by 8 bases and V by 6 bases; bases with no gene match: 13. Germline V gene lookup returns CDR1 SGHTA and CDR2 FQGTGA. CDR3 region: CASRIGYQREGDEQFF. As DNA, the CDR3 is TGTGCCAGCAGGATAGGGTACCAGCGGGAGGGGGATGAGCAGTTCTTC.

This clonotype was seen many times. As DNA, the CDR3 is TGTGCCAGCAGTCCGAGCCCGGGACAGGGGCGAACTGAAGCTTTCTTT. The encoded protein is CASSPSPGQGRTEAFF. The chain recombines TRBV28 with TRBJ1-1, with 10 nucleotides matching TRBD1. Germline loops: CDR1 MDHEN, CDR2 SYDVKM. The CDR3 runs to 16 residues. Trimming removed 5 bases from V and 5 bases from J; junction bases left unmatched: 11.

The table lists this clonotype with a count of one. The chain recombines TRBV5-1 with TRBJ2-7, with TRBD1 matching over 10 bases. This CDR3 contains 16 residues. CDR1 SGHRS and CDR2 YFSETQ come from the germline V gene. Losses at the gene ends were 2 bases for V and 3 bases for J; bases not matched to a gene: 8. The DNA of the CDR3 is TGCGCCAGCAGCTTAATACCGGGACAGGGGATCTACGAGCAGTACTTC. Translated: CASSLIPGQGIYEQYF.

The CDR3 here is CASRTPPGGDTQYF. CDR3 coding DNA: TGTGCCAGCCGAACTCCCCCAGGGGGCGATACGCAGTATTTT. The V gene is TRBV28, the J gene TRBJ2-3; 8 bases agree with TRBD1. Germline loops: CDR1 MDHEN, CDR2 SYDVKM. Trimming cost V 8 bases and J 6 bases; bases outside gene matches: 10. CDR3 length: 14 amino acids.

This clonotype was seen more than once but under ten times. The rearrangement joins TRBV28 to TRBJ2-7; possible D gene TRBD1, 8 bases. Per germline, CDR1 MDHEN and CDR2 SYDVKM. Trimming took off 7 bases at V and 2 bases at J, with 15 bases between the two ends. The CDR3 spans 14 residues. CDR3 in DNA: TGTGCCAGCACAAATACAGGGGGGGCCTACGAGCAGTACTTC. Its protein product is CASTNTGGAYEQYF.

The chain is built from TRBV18 and TRBJ2-1, with 13 positions matching TRBD2. V lost 1 base to trimming and J lost 7 bases; unmatched junction nucleotides: 7. This CDR3 is 17 amino acids long. Germline V CDR1 and CDR2: KGHSH, LQKENI. CDR3 in DNA: TGTGCCAGCTCACCACTTCCCGGACTAGCGGGAGTGAATGAGCAGTTCTTC. Translated: CASSPLPGLAGVNEQFF.

This clonotype has a handful of counts. J is TRBJ1-1 and V is TRBV9; no definite D call. CDR1 and CDR2 (germline): SGDLS, YYNGEE. The V and J ends lost 1 base and 8 bases respectively, with 12 bases between them. The CDR3 consists of 13 residues. The CDR3 reads CASSVQAGPEAFF. The CDR3 region has the DNA TGTGCCAGCAGCGTACAGGCCGGGCCCGAAGCTTTCTTT. The full variable domain, its missing parts supplied by reference TRBV9 and TRBJ1-1, is DSGVTQTPKHLITATGQRVTLRCSPRSGDLSVYWYQQSLDQGLQFLIQYYNGEERAKGNILERFSAQQFPDLHSELNLSSLELGDSALYFCASSVQAGPEAFFGQGTRLTVV.

This clonotype was recorded a few times. The chain's CDR3 is CASSVGARNTGELFF. CDR3 in DNA: TGTGCCAGCAGCGTAGGCGCGAGGAACACCGGGGAGCTGTTTTTT. This rearrangement joins TRBV9 to TRBJ2-2, with D unclear. Germline V gives CDR1 SGDLS, CDR2 YYNGEE. Trimming took off 0 bases at V and 1 base at J, with 7 bases between the two ends. CDR3 length: 15 residues.

Concerning this clonotype: This may come from a read error, since a much larger clone is one base off. The V gene is TRBV7-8, the J gene TRBJ2-7, with D hard to call. Per the germline V gene, CDR1 is SGHVS and CDR2 is FQNEAQ. The CDR3 contains 15 residues. This chain's CDR3 is CASSQSASLSYGQYF. The CDR3 DNA is TGTGCCAGCAGCCAGTCGGCATCTCTCTCCTACGGGCAGTACTTC.

This chain uses TRBV20-1 with TRBJ2-7, with a weak D call TRBD2 (5 bases). The V gene lost 8 bases and the J gene lost 3 bases, with 23 bases spanning the gap. This CDR3 is built from 15 residues. The germline V gene encodes CDR1 DFQATT and CDR2 SNEGSKA (reference sequence). The CDR3 bases are TGCAGTAGACGGGCCTATAACATCGGGGTCTACGAGCAGTACTTC. Amino acid sequence: CSRRAYNIGVYEQYF.

The gene calls are TRBV19 and TRBJ1-2, with D possibly matching TRBD1 (6 bases). V dropped 6 bases and J dropped 0 bases, with 11 bases sitting between them. Germline CDR1 and CDR2: LNHDA and SQIVND (reference sequence). The CDR3 sequence is 14 residues long. CDR3 sequence (DNA): TGTGCCAGTAGCCCGGACAGCGCTAACTATGGCTACACCTTC. The encoded protein is CASSPDSANYGYTF.

Comment on this clonotype: The junction departs from germline at one end; a sequencing error may be responsible. The V gene is TRBV9, the J gene TRBJ2-1; no firm D call. The CDR3 runs 12 residues. The germline CDR1 and CDR2 sequences are SGDLS and YYNGEE. The CDR3 nucleotides read TGTGCCAGCAGCTCCGATCTTGGACCGCATTCCTTC. This codes for CASSSDLGPHSF.

This clonotype was recorded at least ten times. The chain carries TRBV7-3 and TRBJ2-3, with D possibly TRBD2 on 5 matching bases. The V end was cut by 5 bases, the J end by 5 bases, with 11 bases between. This CDR3 contains 13 residues. Germline assignment: CDR1 SGHTA and CDR2 FQGTGA. The CDR3: CASSADSVDTQYF. In nucleotides, the CDR3 is TGTGCCAGCAGCGCGGACTCGGTAGATACGCAGTATTTT.

With respect to this clonotype: A single base separates this from a much larger clone, so it may be a read error. The chain couples TRBV7-8 to TRBJ1-5; D gene ambiguous. The germline V gene has CDR1 SGHVS and CDR2 FQNEAQ. The CDR3 contains 15 residues. DNA of the CDR3: TGTGCCGGCAGCCTCTCTGGACTTACCTCCCAGCCCCAGCATTTT. Its protein is CAGSLSGLTSQPQHF.

The rearrangement joins TRBV6-1 to TRBJ2-1; 12 bases match TRBD2. From germline, CDR1 is MNHNS and CDR2 SASEGT. This CDR3 has 14 residues. V lost 7 bases, J lost 8 bases, and 6 bases stayed unmatched. In DNA form, the CDR3 reads TGTGCCAGCATAAGACTAGCGGGAGATCATGAGCAGTTCTTC. Translation gives CASIRLAGDHEQFF.

This chain links TRBV7-9 with TRBJ2-5; a possible D gene is TRBD2 (5 bases). V lost 4 bases and J 5 bases, leaving 17 bases between the germline ends. This CDR3 spans 15 amino acids. Germline CDR1 and CDR2: SEHNR and FQNEAQ (reference sequence). The DNA for the CDR3 is TGTGCCAGCAGCTCAGCCGTGACTATTGGGGAGACCCAGTACTTC. As protein: CASSSAVTIGETQYF.

In its sample, this clonotype was seen a few times. A much larger clone lies a single base off, so this may be a read error. This rearrangement joins TRBV6-1 to TRBJ1-2; maybe TRBD1 (6 bases). The CDR3 spans 16 residues. Germline CDR1 and CDR2: MNHNS and SASEGT. The CDR3 sequence: CASSEASRGANYGCTF. The CDR3 nucleotides read TGTGCCAGCAGTGAAGCAAGTCGGGGGGCGAACTATGGCTGCACCTTC.

The chain couples TRBV6-5 to TRBJ1-3; D remains unclear. This CDR3 is built from 16 residues. Germline CDR1 MNHEY, CDR2 SVGAGI. Between the trimmed V and J ends, which lost 2 bases and 2 bases, there was a span of 13 bases. The CDR3 DNA sequence: TGTGCCAGCAGTTACACCAGAGTGGGAACTGGAAACACCATATATTTT. Translated: CASSYTRVGTGNTIYF.

The CDR3 bases are TGTGCCAGTAGTCGGTGGGAACAGGTCGGTAAGGCGGCTTTCTTT. This gives the protein CASSRWEQVGKAAFF. The rearrangement links TRBV19 to TRBJ1-1; tentatively, D is TRBD1 (5 bases). The CDR3 length is 15 residues. The ends were cut back, 5 bases at V and 11 bases at J, with 24 bases in the middle. The germline V gene encodes CDR1 LNHDA and CDR2 SQIVND (reference sequence).

This clonotype was seen only a few times. This likely came from a read error, as a far larger clone is one base away. This rearrangement joins TRBV28 to TRBJ2-7, with 9 positions matching TRBD1. CDR3 length: 13 residues. The trim removed 8 bases at V and 2 bases at J, leaving 4 bases unmatched. The germline CDR1 and CDR2 sequences are MDHEN and SYDVKM. The CDR3 loop is CASWGTGTYEQYF. CDR3 coding DNA: TGTGCCAGCTGGGGGACAGGGACCTACGAGCAGTACTTC. Based on the CDR3 plus reference TRBV28 and TRBJ2-7, the full variable domain is DVKVTQSSRYLVKRTGEKVFLECVQDMDHENMFWYRQDPGLGLRLIYFSYDVKMKEKGDIPEGYSVSREKKERFSLILESASTNQTSMYLCASWGTGTYEQYFGPGTRLTVT.

There are many counts of this clonotype. This chain links TRBV2 with TRBJ2-3; 7 nucleotides align to TRBD1. The V segment lost 6 bases and the J segment 1 base; nucleotides outside the gene matches: 7. Germline V gene data show CDR1 as SNHLY and CDR2 as FYNNEI. The CDR3 contains 15 residues. CDR3 amino acids: CASSRGGAGTDTQYF. The DNA of the CDR3 is TGTGCCAGCAGCCGAGGGGGCGCGGGCACAGATACGCAGTATTTT.

This clonotype was detected a few times. V and J are TRBV5-6 and TRBJ1-1; tentatively, D is TRBD1 (6 bases). This CDR3 contains 14 residues. The germline V gene has CDR1 SGHDT and CDR2 YYEEEE. The ends were cut back, 4 bases at V and 7 bases at J, with 17 bases in the middle. The CDR3 coding sequence is TGTGCCAGCAGCGTGGGTGCGGGGGCAGGTGAAGCTTTCTTT. This translates into CASSVGAGAGEAFF.

This clonotype was seen repeatedly, ten times or more. The chain is built from TRBV28 and TRBJ2-3, with D perhaps matching TRBD1 (7 bases). The CDR3 runs to 18 residues. Trimming pared 6 bases from V and 6 bases from J, leaving 28 bases between. Germline V lookup: CDR1 MDHEN, CDR2 SYDVKM. The CDR3 DNA reads as TGTGCCAGCAGCCGGGTGGGGAAAGACAGGGACTCAGGTGATACGCAGTATTTT. It yields the protein CASSRVGKDRDSGDTQYF.

This clonotype has a handful of counts. The V and J genes are TRBV18 and TRBJ1-1; no firm D call. In germline, CDR1 is KGHSH, CDR2 LQKENI. This CDR3 has 14 residues. Trimming left V 1 base short and J 1 base short, with 7 bases between. CDR3 sequence: CASSPRHSNTEAFF. Written as DNA, the CDR3 is TGTGCCAGCTCACCACGACACTCGAACACTGAAGCTTTCTTT.

This clonotype showed up many times. The V and J genes are TRBV11-2 and TRBJ2-2; 11 bases fit TRBD1. CDR3 size: 19 residues. Germline V gene sequence: CDR1 SGHAT, CDR2 FQNNGV. V was clipped by 4 bases and J by 3 bases; unmatched bases: 13. The DNA for the CDR3 is TGTGCCAGCAGCTACCGCCCGGGACAGGGGGGACGTCACACCGGGGAGCTGTTTTTT. Translated: CASSYRPGQGGRHTGELFF. Variable domain in full (rest from reference TRBV11-2 and TRBJ2-2): EAGVAQSPRYKIIEKRQSVAFWCNPISGHATLYWYQQILGQGPKLLIQFQNNGVVDDSQLPKDRFSAERLKGVDSTLKIQPAKLEDSAVYLCASSYRPGQGGRHTGELFFGEGSRLTVL.

A word on this clonotype: A much more abundant neighbour one base away suggests this may be a read error. DNA for the CDR3: TGTGCCAGCAGCAGGGGGCTAGAAAATTCACCCCTCTACTTT. Its translation: CASSRGLENSPLYF. The J gene is TRBJ1-6, the V gene TRBV12-3 or TRBV12-4; 8 nucleotides match TRBD1. The CDR3 runs to 14 residues.